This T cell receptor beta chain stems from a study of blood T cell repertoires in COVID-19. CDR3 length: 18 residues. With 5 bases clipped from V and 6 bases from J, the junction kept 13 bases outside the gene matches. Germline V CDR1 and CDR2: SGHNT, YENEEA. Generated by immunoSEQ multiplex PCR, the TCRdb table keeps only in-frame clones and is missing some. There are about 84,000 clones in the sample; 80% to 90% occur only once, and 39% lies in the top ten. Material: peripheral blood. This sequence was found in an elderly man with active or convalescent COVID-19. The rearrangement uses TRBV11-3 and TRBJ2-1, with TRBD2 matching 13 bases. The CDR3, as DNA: TGTGCCAGCAGCCAAGGGGGACTAGCGGGGCCGGTGGGCAATGAGCAGTTCTTC. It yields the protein CASSQGGLAGPVGNEQFF.